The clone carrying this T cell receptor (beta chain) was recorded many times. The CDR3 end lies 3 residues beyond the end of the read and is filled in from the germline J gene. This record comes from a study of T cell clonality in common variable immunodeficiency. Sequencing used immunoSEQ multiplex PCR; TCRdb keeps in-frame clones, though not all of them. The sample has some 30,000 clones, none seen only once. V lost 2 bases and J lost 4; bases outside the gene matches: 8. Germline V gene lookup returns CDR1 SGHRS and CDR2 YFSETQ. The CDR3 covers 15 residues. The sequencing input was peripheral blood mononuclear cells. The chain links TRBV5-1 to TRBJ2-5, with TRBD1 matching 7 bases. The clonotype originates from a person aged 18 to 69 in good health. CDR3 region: CASSLGGTGRETQYF. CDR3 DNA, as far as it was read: TGCGCCAGCAGCTTAGGGGGCACAGGGAGAGAGACC. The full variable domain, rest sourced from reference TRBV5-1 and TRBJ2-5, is KAGVTQTPRYLIKTRGQQVTLSCSPISGHRSVSWYQQTPGQGLQFLFEYFSETQRNKGNFPGRFSGRQFSNSRSEMNVSTLELGDSALYLCASSLGGTGRETQYFGPGTRLLVL.